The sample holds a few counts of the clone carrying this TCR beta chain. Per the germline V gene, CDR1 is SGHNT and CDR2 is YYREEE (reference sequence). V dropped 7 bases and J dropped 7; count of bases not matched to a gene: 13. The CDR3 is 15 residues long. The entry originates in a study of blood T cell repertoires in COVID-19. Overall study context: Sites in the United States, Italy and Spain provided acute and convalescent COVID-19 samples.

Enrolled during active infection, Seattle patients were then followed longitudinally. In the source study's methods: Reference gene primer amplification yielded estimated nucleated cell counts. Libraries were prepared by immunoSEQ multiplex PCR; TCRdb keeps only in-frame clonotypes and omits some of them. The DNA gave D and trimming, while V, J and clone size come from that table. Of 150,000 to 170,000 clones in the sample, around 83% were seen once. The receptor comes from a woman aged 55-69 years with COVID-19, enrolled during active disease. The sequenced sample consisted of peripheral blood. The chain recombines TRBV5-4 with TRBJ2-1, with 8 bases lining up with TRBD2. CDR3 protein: CASGGSGRGGNEQFF. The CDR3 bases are TGTGCCAGCGGGGGGAGCGGGAGAGGCGGAAATGAGCAGTTCTTC.